This TCR beta chain came from a study of T-cell memory formation after mild COVID-19. Study-level information: The two donors had largely donor-specific TCR clusters.

With constant-segment primers, 5'RACE yielded cDNA libraries of TCR alpha and TCR beta that carried sample barcodes and UMIs. One entry per CDR3 protein results from TCRdb running MiXCR on the 5' RACE reads. The repertoire holds around 250,000 distinct CDR3 sequences, with 15% to 20% as singletons. The sample holds a few counts of this clonotype. What it binds is not known. Study-wide points: Pre-infection memory contained some responding clones, which suggested that cross-reactive memory had joined. Balance between CD4 and CD8 was seen in clones contracting day 15 to 85, and a CD4+ lean was seen in later expanders.

The ends were cut back, 0 bases at V and 5 bases at J, with 19 bases in the middle. Germline V gene lookup returns CDR1 LGHDT and CDR2 YNNKEL (reference sequence). There are 17 residues in the CDR3. This sequence was found in a man between 18 and 35 years old who had mild COVID-19 (a few samples of this study predate the infection). Cell type and time point are not known. The chain uses TRBV3-1 and TRBJ2-5; possibly TRBD2 for D (5 bases). Sequencing used PBMCs or a T cell subset sorted from them (not recorded which). CDR3 loop: CASSQEGKRRRMETQYF. In DNA, the CDR3 is TGTGCCAGCAGCCAAGAAGGGAAGAGGAGGCGGATGGAGACCCAGTACTTC.